One T cell receptor (beta chain) is described in this entry. Its antigen specificity is not known. The input lacks base qualities; no much larger clone sits a single base away. TCRbeta CDR3 regions were amplified from genomic DNA using the immunoSEQ Assay, a bias-controlled multiplex PCR. Processing in the source paper ran as follows. Within the assay, amplification of reference gene primers was used to estimate how many nucleated cells each sample contained. To quantify the absolute abundance of each unique TCRbeta CDR3 rearrangement, sequence reads were collapsed and filtered. Productive Simpson clonality was computed per sample as the square root of Simpson's diversity index over productive rearrangements. TCRdb carries this immuneACCESS record with in-frame sequences only. Its versions omit some clonotypes, under half of them owing to an unresolved V gene in the studies checked, with the rest unexplained. Clone size and V and J calls were adopted from that table, with D and trimming inferred from the DNA. The sample table shows 90,000 or so clones, and around nine tenths are seen once. Clones ranked in the top ten supply about a sixth of the sample.

At one collaborating source in Seattle, patients were enrolled during active infection and were followed longitudinally through the course of disease. Whole blood was collected in K2EDTA tubes by collaborating institutions according to the institutions' own protocols. For TCRbeta analysis, collaborator samples were shipped as frozen whole blood, as isolated PBMCs, or as DNA extracted from either sample type. V ends up 1 base short and J 1 base short, with an unmatched junction base count of 6. The germline V gene encodes CDR1 SNHLY and CDR2 FYNNEI. The CDR3 runs 16 amino acids, cysteine and phenylalanine included. Only the CDR3 portion is preserved as DNA: 48 bases, with reading frame beginning at the first base. The data belong to a study of blood T cell repertoires in COVID-19 (dated by TCRdb to 2019 to 2021). Context from the whole study: The collaborator samples originated in the United States, Italy and Spain and spanned the acute and convalescent phases of COVID-19. The prospective study material was composed of cDNA or gDNA derived from T cells, B-cell-depleted T cells, or PBMCs. The sample metadata nearly always contained a de-identified subject ID, COVID-19 status, age in years and sex. The repertoires were released in a freely available public database meant as a resource for research on the immune response to SARS-CoV-2. Samples came from the ongoing ImmuneRACE study (first 160 participants) plus 1,254 subjects from 6 global collaborators. Subjects who had been exposed to COVID-19, were actively infected with it, or had recovered from it provided the deeply sampled blood TCRbeta repertoires that made up the dataset. Where HLA class I and class II types were available, the types were taken from metadata supplied by the sample provider, not from assay-based typing.

Here is what the overall study found, with its caveats: How much clinical and demographic metadata was included differed by source and by participant, and the metadata was provided uncurated.

The receptor was derived from a woman aged 55-70 years with COVID-19, enrolled during active disease. Material for sequencing was peripheral blood. Rearrangement joined TRBV2 to TRBJ1-1; the central 7 bases match TRBD1. The CDR3 region reads CASSEDWTGQNTEAFF. The DNA sequence is TGTGCCAGCAGTGAAGACTGGACAGGACAGAACACTGAAGCTTTCTTT.